This entry lists 25 T cell receptor beta chains sequenced from one sample in a study of T-cell reconstitution after alpha-beta-depleted transplantation in children. The library targeted TCRbeta and was prepared with unique molecular identifiers. One entry per CDR3 protein, called by TCRdb with MiXCR from the PCR reads. The table shows about 440,000 distinct CDR3 sequences, with approximately 42% occurring only once. This specimen was PBMCs, taken before TCRalphabeta/CD19-depleted stem cell transplant. These receptors were collected from a girl aged 2-10 years with aplastic anemia, due to receive a stem cell transplant.

This clonotype was detected a few times. J is TRBJ2-7 and V is TRBV4-2; D not resolved. Trimming shortened V by 1 base and J by 0 bases, and 4 bases separated the two germline ends. The CDR3 runs 13 residues. CDR1 is LGHNA, CDR2 YNFKEQ, per germline. Here the CDR3 reads CASSQGSSYEQYF. The CDR3, as DNA: TGTGCCAGCAGCCAAGGGAGCTCCTACGAGCAGTACTTC.

This clonotype was detected many times. The CDR3 region is CASSLGWGNQPQHF. CDR3 in DNA: TGTGCCAGCAGTTTAGGGTGGGGGAATCAGCCCCAGCATTTT. V and J are TRBV12-3 or TRBV12-4 and TRBJ1-5; perhaps TRBD1 as D (5 bases). Deletions cut 1 base from V and 4 bases from J, with 8 bases between. This CDR3 has 14 amino acids.

This chain connects TRBV20-1 to TRBJ2-3; D is uncertain. Trimming pared 4 bases from V and 2 bases from J, leaving 13 bases between. Germline lookup yields CDR1 DFQATT and CDR2 SNEGSKA (reference sequence). The CDR3 consists of 14 residues. The DNA of the CDR3 is TGCAGTGCTACCCAGACTCTCTCCACAGATACGCAGTATTTT. Amino acids: CSATQTLSTDTQYF.

This clonotype was seen many times. The rearrangement links TRBV28 to TRBJ2-5; TRBD2 is a possible D gene (6 bases). The V gene's germline CDR1 is MDHEN and CDR2 SYDVKM. The CDR3 is made up of 18 amino acids. Trimming cost V 4 bases and J 4 bases, with 25 bases left between them. As DNA, the CDR3 is TGTGCCAGCAGTTCGGGACGTCGGGGGAAGGGGTCTGGAGAGACCCAGTACTTC. Its protein product is CASSSGRRGKGSGETQYF.

This CDR3 is CASSFRGHEQYF. The CDR3 DNA reads TGTGCCAGCAGTTTTAGGGGCCACGAGCAGTACTTC. The chain employs TRBV6-5 and TRBJ2-7; perhaps TRBD1 as D (5 bases). The CDR3 totals 12 residues. Germline lookup yields CDR1 MNHEY and CDR2 SVGAGI. Trimming cost V 4 bases and J 5 bases, with 9 bases left between them.

V and J are TRBV6-5 and TRBJ2-2; 8 bases line up with TRBD2. From germline, CDR1 is MNHEY and CDR2 SVGAGI. CDR3 size: 15 residues. V lost 5 bases to trimming and J lost 0 bases; unmatched junction nucleotides: 2. The DNA for the CDR3 is TGTGCCAGCAGTACTAGCGGTGCGAACACCGGGGAGCTGTTTTTT. This gives the protein CASSTSGANTGELFF.

The CDR3 region has the DNA TGCAGTGCTAGAGATAGTCGGGCTGTCTCCTACGAGCAGTACTTC. This translates into CSARDSRAVSYEQYF. The chain has TRBV20-1 and TRBJ2-7, with D unresolved. This CDR3 spans 15 amino acids. V lost 0 bases and J lost 0, with 12 bases in between. The germline V gene encodes CDR1 DFQATT and CDR2 SNEGSKA (reference sequence).

The chain combines TRBV20-1 with TRBJ1-2, with D maybe TRBD1 (5 bases). Germline CDR1 and CDR2: DFQATT and SNEGSKA (reference sequence). The V end lost 5 bases, the J end lost 0 bases, and 10 bases lay between the germline ends. There are 13 residues in the CDR3. The CDR3 DNA reads TGCAGTGCTGAAGGACACTCTAACTATGGCTACACCTTC. Its protein is CSAEGHSNYGYTF.

This clonotype occurred a few times. This chain links TRBV11-2 with TRBJ1-5; tentative D call: TRBD1 (6 bases). V lost 5 bases and J lost 3, with 14 bases in between. The CDR3 contains 15 residues. Germline assignment: CDR1 SGHAT and CDR2 FQNNGV. The CDR3, as DNA: TGTGCCAGCAGCCTAGGGGGAGCTCCCAATCAGCCCCAGCATTTT. This codes for CASSLGGAPNQPQHF.

The chain is built from TRBV3-1 and TRBJ2-1, with 13 bases fitting TRBD2. The V gene's germline CDR1 is LGHDT and CDR2 YNNKEL (reference sequence). V shed 2 bases, J shed 8 bases, and the junction held 6 bases outside the gene matches. The CDR3 has 16 residues. Here the CDR3 reads CASSQRTSGSIHEQFF. The CDR3 bases are TGTGCCAGCAGCCAACGGACTAGCGGGAGTATCCATGAGCAGTTCTTC.

This chain uses TRBV12-3 or TRBV12-4 with TRBJ1-3, with 7 bases aligning to TRBD1. The J segment lost 5 bases and the V segment lost 8 bases, leaving 9 bases of the junction unmatched. The CDR3 covers 14 residues. In DNA, the CDR3 is TGTGCCAGCTTTATGGGGGACAGCCGAAACACCATATATTTT. Amino acids: CASFMGDSRNTIYF.

This clonotype came up a few times. This rearrangement joins TRBV7-8 to TRBJ2-2, with D maybe TRBD1 (5 bases). Germline loops: CDR1 SGHVS, CDR2 FQNEAQ. This CDR3 spans 17 amino acids. The V gene lost 0 bases and the J gene lost 0 bases, with 11 bases spanning the gap. The DNA for the CDR3 is TGTGCCAGCAGCTTAGCAGGCGGCAGGGCGAACACCGGGGAGCTGTTTTTT. This gives the protein CASSLAGGRANTGELFF.

The J gene is TRBJ2-5, the V gene TRBV4-2; 9 bases align to TRBD1. Germline-derived CDR1 and CDR2 are LGHNA and YNFKEQ. The CDR3 spans 16 residues. The V segment lost 4 bases and the J segment 2 bases; nucleotides outside the gene matches: 8. CDR3 in DNA: TGTGCCAGCAGCCCTCATCCGGGACAGGGTCAAGAGACCCAGTACTTC. It specifies CASSPHPGQGQETQYF.

This clonotype has just a few counts. The rearrangement uses TRBV12-3 or TRBV12-4 and TRBJ2-7, with 7 bases lining up with TRBD1. Trimming took 6 bases from V and 3 from J; bases not matched to a gene: 5. The CDR3 totals 13 residues. The CDR3 loop reads CASSPDRVYEQYF. The CDR3 region has the DNA TGTGCCAGCAGCCCCGACAGGGTCTACGAGCAGTACTTC.

At least ten counts were recorded for this clonotype. The V call is TRBV20-1, the J call TRBJ2-1, with 14 bases lining up with TRBD2. Germline V CDR1 and CDR2: DFQATT, SNEGSKA (reference sequence). Losses at the gene ends were 4 bases for V and 10 bases for J; bases not matched to a gene: 6. This CDR3 spans 14 amino acids. The CDR3 DNA follows: TGCAGTGCTACCGGGACTAGCGGGAGAGAGGAGCAGTTCTTC. Its translation: CSATGTSGREEQFF.

V is TRBV5-1 and J is TRBJ2-5, with TRBD2 matching 7 bases. The length of the CDR3 is 15 residues. Losses at the gene ends were 0 bases for V and 2 bases for J; bases not matched to a gene: 4. Germline V gene data show CDR1 as SGHRS and CDR2 as YFSETQ. CDR3 protein: CASSLGGSGQETQYF. The CDR3, as DNA: TGCGCCAGCAGCTTGGGCGGGAGCGGGCAAGAGACCCAGTACTTC. Looking up the rest from reference TRBV5-1 and TRBJ2-5 gives the full variable domain: KAGVTQTPRYLIKTRGQQVTLSCSPISGHRSVSWYQQTPGQGLQFLFEYFSETQRNKGNFPGRFSGRQFSNSRSEMNVSTLELGDSALYLCASSLGGSGQETQYFGPGTRLLVL.

This clonotype was counted many times. The CDR3 DNA follows: TGCAGCGTCCAAGACCCGGGATTTGCGCAGTATTTT. This encodes CSVQDPGFAQYF. The genes are TRBV29-1 and TRBJ2-3; possible D gene TRBD2, 5 bases. Trimming took 6 bases from V and 10 from J, leaving 17 bases between them. CDR3 length: 12 amino acids. CDR1 and CDR2 from the germline V gene are SQVTM and ANQGSEA.

This clonotype came up a few times. This chain connects TRBV28 to TRBJ2-5; 7 nucleotides align to TRBD1. The germline V gene has CDR1 MDHEN and CDR2 SYDVKM. The CDR3 covers 15 residues. Trimming at V came to 8 bases and at J to 5 bases, leaving 14 bases not matched to a gene. CDR3 protein: CASGQGTVKLETQYF. CDR3 sequence (DNA): TGTGCCAGCGGGCAAGGGACAGTCAAGCTCGAGACCCAGTACTTC.

This clonotype has more than one count but fewer than ten. The V gene is TRBV5-1, the J gene TRBJ2-7; 8 bases are a match to TRBD2. V shed 7 bases and J 3 bases; nucleotides not matched to a gene: 6. Germline V gene sequence: CDR1 SGHRS, CDR2 YFSETQ. The CDR3 spans 13 residues. The CDR3, as DNA: TGCGCCAGCTCAGCGGGGGCCAACTACGAGCAGTACTTC. Translating gives CASSAGANYEQYF.

In nucleotides, the CDR3 is TGTGCCAGCAGTGAAGGACAGGGGGGAAGTCAGCCCCAGCATTTT. Protein: CASSEGQGGSQPQHF. The rearrangement links TRBV2 to TRBJ1-5; 9 bases are shared with TRBD1. This CDR3 is 15 amino acids long. Germline-derived CDR1 and CDR2 are SNHLY and FYNNEI. J was trimmed by 6 bases and V by 1 base; bases with no gene match: 4.

In its sample, this clonotype was seen many times. V is TRBV5-5 and J is TRBJ2-5; TRBD1 might be the D (6 bases). The germline gives CDR1 SGHKS, CDR2 YYEKEE (reference sequence). The CDR3 totals 15 residues. The ends were cut back, 1 base at V and 3 bases at J, with 13 bases in the middle. CDR3 sequence reads: CASSLIQGPEETQYF. In DNA form, the CDR3 reads TGTGCCAGCAGCTTGATACAGGGTCCTGAAGAGACCCAGTACTTC.

A word on this clonotype: At one of its ends the junction is not consistent with the germline gene, which may arise from a read error. The rearrangement joins TRBV28 to TRBJ2-7, with D possibly called TRBD1 or TRBD2 (5 bases each). The germline V gene has CDR1 MDHEN and CDR2 SYDVKM. The CDR3 has 16 amino acids. This CDR3 is CASSLFQGRVRNEQCF. The CDR3 DNA follows: TGTGCCAGCAGTTTGTTTCAGGGACGAGTACGCAACGAGCAGTGCTTC.

V is TRBV20-1 and J is TRBJ2-1, with 7 bases identical to TRBD2. Germline V gene lookup returns CDR1 DFQATT and CDR2 SNEGSKA (reference sequence). This CDR3 is built from 15 residues. Losses at the gene ends were 1 base for V and 6 bases for J; bases not matched to a gene: 9. The CDR3 coding sequence is TGCAGTGCTAGAGGTGGTGCGGGAGTAATCAATGAGCAGTTCTTC. Translation: CSARGGAGVINEQFF.

V usage is TRBV18 and J usage is TRBJ2-3; 10 bases are shared with TRBD2. This CDR3 has 16 amino acids. The junction had 6 bases not matched to a gene; V was cut back by 2 bases and J by 4 bases. Per germline, CDR1 KGHSH and CDR2 LQKENI. CDR3 loop: CASSPSGGAHADTQYF. DNA of the CDR3: TGTGCCAGCTCACCAAGCGGGGGGGCCCATGCAGATACGCAGTATTTT.

This clonotype has ten or more counts. This rearrangement joins TRBV5-5 to TRBJ1-2; D remains unclear. The CDR3 covers 16 residues. The germline V gene encodes CDR1 SGHKS and CDR2 YYEKEE (reference sequence). Deletions cut 2 bases from V and 0 bases from J, with 14 bases between. The chain's CDR3 is CASSLNPTASNYGYTF. As DNA, the CDR3 is TGTGCCAGCAGCTTAAATCCGACTGCTTCTAACTATGGCTACACCTTC.